One sample yielded the 31 T cell receptor beta chains listed below, sequenced in a study of graft-versus-host responses after intestinal transplantation. Using immunoSEQ multiplex PCR, the repertoire was profiled, and TCRdb retains in-frame clones only, with some absent. Counted here are around 50,000 clones, about 90% occurring once; the ten biggest clones make up roughly 1.5%. Specimen: PBMCs, collected 26 days after transplant. The receptors derive from a human patient who received an intestinal transplant, so some T cells may come from the graft donor.

This CDR3 is CSAGQYTDTQYF. The CDR3 DNA reads as TGCAGCGCCGGACAGTACACAGATACGCAGTATTTT. The rearrangement links TRBV29-1 to TRBJ2-3; TRBD1 is a possible D gene (6 bases). V was trimmed by 7 bases and J by 2 bases, leaving 10 bases between them. CDR1 and CDR2 (germline): SQVTM, ANQGSEA. The CDR3 consists of 12 residues.

The chain employs TRBV9 and TRBJ2-6; D remains unclear. The germline V gene encodes CDR1 SGDLS and CDR2 YYNGEE. V was cut by 0 bases and J by 1 base, with 5 bases left in between. The CDR3 has 15 residues. This chain's CDR3 is CASSVDISGANVLTF. The CDR3 nucleotides are TGTGCCAGCAGCGTAGACATTTCTGGGGCCAACGTCCTGACTTTC.

The genes are TRBV27 and TRBJ2-3; 9 bases are shared with TRBD2. The germline V gene encodes CDR1 MNHEY and CDR2 SMNVEV (reference sequence). V shed 2 bases, J shed 4 bases, and the junction held 4 bases outside the gene matches. This CDR3 comprises 15 residues. CDR3 DNA sequence: TGTGCCAGCAGTTTAGCGGGGGGGCCCGCAGATACGCAGTATTTT. The encoded protein is CASSLAGGPADTQYF.

The chain employs TRBV28 and TRBJ1-2, with D perhaps matching TRBD1 (6 bases). Germline V gives CDR1 MDHEN, CDR2 SYDVKM. The CDR3 contains 16 residues. Trimming removed 3 bases from V and 5 bases from J, with 19 bases in between. DNA for the CDR3: TGTGCCAGCAGTTTGGGCGGGGGGGCGTCATCTTATGGCTACACCTTC. Its translation is CASSLGGGASSYGYTF.

The J gene is TRBJ2-7, the V gene TRBV7-2; the D gene is possibly TRBD2 (6 bases). This CDR3 region has 14 residues. Germline CDR1 is SGHTA and CDR2 is FQGNSA. Trimming cost V 4 bases and J 2 bases, with 12 bases left between them. In DNA, the CDR3 is TGTGCCAGCAGCTCACCCGGGAGACCCTACGAGCAGTACTTC. Encoded protein: CASSSPGRPYEQYF.

This chain uses TRBV5-8 with TRBJ1-1, with 10 bases lining up with TRBD1. The CDR3 consists of 16 residues. The J segment lost 0 bases and the V segment lost 3 bases, leaving 5 bases of the junction unmatched. Germline V lookup: CDR1 SGHTS, CDR2 YDEGEE. The CDR3: CASSWRTGGLNTEAFF. As DNA, the CDR3 is TGTGCCAGCAGCTGGCGGACAGGGGGATTGAACACTGAAGCTTTCTTT.

The V call is TRBV11-2, the J call TRBJ1-2; D possibly corresponds to TRBD1 (5 bases). With 3 bases removed from V and 1 base from J, the gap between germline ends came to 9 bases. The CDR3 covers 14 residues. The V gene's germline CDR1 is SGHAT and CDR2 FQNNGV. The CDR3 protein is CASSFQGFNYGYTF. In DNA form, the CDR3 reads TGTGCCAGCAGCTTCCAGGGTTTTAACTATGGCTACACCTTC.

The chain is built from TRBV5-1 and TRBJ2-4, with 8 bases matching TRBD1. The CDR3 runs to 15 residues. The trim removed 7 bases at V and 6 bases at J, leaving 12 bases unmatched. The germline V gene has CDR1 SGHRS and CDR2 YFSETQ. For the CDR3, the DNA is TGCGCCAGCTTCGCCGGGACAGGAGGGGGAAACATTCAGTACTTC. Translation gives CASFAGTGGGNIQYF.

This chain uses TRBV5-1 with TRBJ2-3; 7 bases map to TRBD2. CDR3 length equals 16 residues. The V gene's germline CDR1 is SGHRS and CDR2 YFSETQ. V shed 0 bases and J 6 bases; nucleotides not matched to a gene: 10. DNA for the CDR3: TGCGCCAGCAGCTTGGAGGGTGGGAGGGCCAGGGATACGCAGTATTTT. It is translated as CASSLEGGRARDTQYF. The full variable domain, with the rest looked up from reference TRBV5-1 and TRBJ2-3, is KAGVTQTPRYLIKTRGQQVTLSCSPISGHRSVSWYQQTPGQGLQFLFEYFSETQRNKGNFPGRFSGRQFSNSRSEMNVSTLELGDSALYLCASSLEGGRARDTQYFGPGTRLTVL.

The genes are TRBV10-3 and TRBJ2-7; TRBD2 agrees at 8 bases. The germline gives CDR1 ENHRY, CDR2 SYGVKD. The CDR3 sequence is 17 residues long. V was pared by 1 base and J by 4 bases, with 12 bases of the junction left unmatched. This CDR3 is CAISEWSWSSGGYEQYF. The DNA of the CDR3 is TGTGCCATCAGTGAGTGGAGCTGGTCATCGGGAGGGTACGAGCAGTACTTC.

The rearrangement links TRBV27 to TRBJ2-7, with TRBD1 identical over 8 bases. The CDR3 is 13 amino acids. In germline, CDR1 is MNHEY, CDR2 SMNVEV (reference sequence). Unmatched junction bases numbered 5, after V lost 6 bases and J lost 4 bases. The CDR3 sequence: CASSPGTGYEQYF. CDR3 DNA sequence: TGTGCCAGCAGCCCCGGGACAGGTTACGAGCAGTACTTC.

The CDR3, as DNA: TGTGCCAGCAGCCCACAGGGCATGGAACTTTATGGCTACACCTTC. It encodes CASSPQGMELYGYTF. This chain uses TRBV14 with TRBJ1-2; possibly TRBD1 for D (6 bases). Germline CDR1 is SGHDN and CDR2 is FVKESK. With 4 bases removed from V and 5 bases from J, the gap between germline ends came to 17 bases. This CDR3 spans 15 amino acids.

This chain links TRBV7-6 with TRBJ1-2, with D possibly matching TRBD1 (6 bases). CDR1 and CDR2 (germline): SGHVS, FNYEAQ. V was shortened by 1 base and J by 13 bases, with 19 bases between the two germline ends. This CDR3 has 14 residues. The CDR3, as DNA: TGTGCCAGCAGCTTAGATCGGACAGACTCGGGTTTCACCTTC. This codes for CASSLDRTDSGFTF.

The chain couples TRBV28 to TRBJ1-5; 10 nucleotides agree with TRBD1. J gave up 6 bases and V 2 bases, and 7 bases lay outside the gene matches. This CDR3 spans 16 amino acids. Germline CDR1 is MDHEN and CDR2 is SYDVKM. CDR3 sequence (DNA): TGTGCCAGCAGTTTAGCCGGGACAGGGGACGCTCAGCCCCAGCATTTT. As protein: CASSLAGTGDAQPQHF. Complete variable domain (other parts from reference TRBV28 and TRBJ1-5): DVKVTQSSRYLVKRTGEKVFLECVQDMDHENMFWYRQDPGLGLRLIYFSYDVKMKEKGDIPEGYSVSREKKERFSLILESASTNQTSMYLCASSLAGTGDAQPQHFGDGTRLSIL.

The chain joins TRBV19 to TRBJ2-3; 13 bases line up with TRBD2. The CDR3 has 16 amino acids. Trimming cost V 5 bases and J 0 bases; bases outside gene matches: 2. Looked up from germline, CDR1 is LNHDA and CDR2 is SQIVND (reference sequence). The CDR3 DNA is TGTGCCAGTAGTCTACTAGCGGGGGGGAGCACAGATACGCAGTATTTT. Protein sequence: CASSLLAGGSTDTQYF. The full variable domain, with the rest looked up from reference TRBV19 and TRBJ2-3, is DGGITQSPKYLFRKEGQNVTLSCEQNLNHDAMYWYRQDPGQGLRLIYYSQIVNDFQKGDIAEGYSVSREKKESFPLTVTSAQKNPTAFYLCASSLLAGGSTDTQYFGPGTRLTVL.

The chain links TRBV21-1 to TRBJ2-7; TRBD1, as called in the table, went unchecked against the DNA. TRBV21-1 is a pseudogene locus. The CDR3 sequence is 12 residues long. For the CDR3, the DNA is TGTGCCAGCAGCGGGACAGGGGGCGAGCAGTACTTC. Its protein product is CASSGTGGEQYF.

The table lists this clone with a count of one. This CDR3 reads CASSWGQAEAFF. The CDR3 DNA reads as TGTGCCAGCAGCTGGGGGCAGGCAGAAGCTTTCTTT. The chain carries TRBV5-4 and TRBJ1-1; a possible D gene is TRBD1 (6 bases). V dropped 3 bases and J dropped 8 bases, with 11 bases sitting between them. This CDR3 has 12 residues. Germline V gene lookup returns CDR1 SGHNT and CDR2 YYREEE (reference sequence).

V usage is TRBV2 and J usage is TRBJ2-1; 7 bases are a match to TRBD1. CDR1 SNHLY and CDR2 FYNNEI come from the germline V gene. This CDR3 has 14 amino acids. The junction had 7 bases not matched to a gene; V was cut back by 7 bases and J by 4 bases. CDR3 in amino acids: CASTSDREYNEQFF. The DNA for the CDR3 is TGTGCCAGCACTTCAGACAGGGAATACAATGAGCAGTTCTTC.

The J gene is TRBJ1-1, the V gene TRBV4-1; 7 bases are a match to TRBD1. V shed 0 bases, J shed 2 bases, and the junction held 3 bases outside the gene matches. The CDR3 consists of 15 residues. Looked up from germline, CDR1 is MGHRA and CDR2 is YSYEKL. CDR3 bases: TGCGCCAGCAGCCAAGACGGAGGGGGCAACACTGAAGCTTTCTTT. As protein: CASSQDGGGNTEAFF.

J is TRBJ2-5 and V is TRBV5-1; a weak D match, TRBD1 (6 bases). The V gene lost 1 base and the J gene lost 9 bases, with 19 bases spanning the gap. The CDR3 extends over 15 amino acids. Germline assignment: CDR1 SGHRS and CDR2 YFSETQ. CDR3 sequence (DNA): TGCGCCAGCAGCTTGTGGGCTGGGGGCCGGGAAGCCCAGTACTTC. Protein product: CASSLWAGGREAQYF.

The chain joins TRBV18 to TRBJ1-1; tentative D call: TRBD1 (5 bases). Germline V gene data show CDR1 as KGHSH and CDR2 as LQKENI. This CDR3 is 16 amino acids long. Deletions cut 1 base from V and 7 bases from J, with 19 bases between. The CDR3 nucleotides read TGTGCCAGCTCACCACGGGGGAAGGAGGGTCGGGGTGAAGCTTTCTTT. Amino acid sequence: CASSPRGKEGRGEAFF.

The chain joins TRBV6-5 to TRBJ2-1; the match to TRBD2 covers 11 bases. V shed 0 bases, J shed 7 bases, and the junction held 5 bases outside the gene matches. The length of the CDR3 is 16 residues. Germline V gives CDR1 MNHEY, CDR2 SVGAGI. The CDR3 DNA sequence: TGTGCCAGCAGTTACTCGGCTAGCGGGGGGAAAAATGAGCAGTTCTTC. Protein product: CASSYSASGGKNEQFF.

This chain connects TRBV19 to TRBJ1-5; 8 bases align to TRBD1. The CDR3 loop spans 14 amino acids. Germline V gene lookup returns CDR1 LNHDA and CDR2 SQIVND (reference sequence). Losses at the gene ends were 7 bases for V and 1 base for J; bases not matched to a gene: 3. The CDR3 is CASKDRESNQPQHF. The DNA for the CDR3 is TGTGCCAGTAAGGACAGGGAGAGCAATCAGCCCCAGCATTTT. Based on the CDR3 plus reference TRBV19 and TRBJ1-5, the full variable domain is DGGITQSPKYLFRKEGQNVTLSCEQNLNHDAMYWYRQDPGQGLRLIYYSQIVNDFQKGDIAEGYSVSREKKESFPLTVTSAQKNPTAFYLCASKDRESNQPQHFGDGTRLSIL.

This clone was counted once. The chain employs TRBV2 and TRBJ2-7, with D unresolved. This CDR3 is 13 amino acids long. Germline V gene data show CDR1 as SNHLY and CDR2 as FYNNEI. Trimming removed 5 bases at V and 3 bases at J, with 11 bases between. The CDR3: CASSYNPDYEQYF. The CDR3 DNA reads TGTGCCAGCAGTTACAATCCTGACTACGAGCAGTACTTC.

V is TRBV28 and J is TRBJ1-2; 9 bases agree with TRBD1. The V gene's germline CDR1 is MDHEN and CDR2 SYDVKM. V shed 6 bases, J shed 2 bases, and the junction held 4 bases outside the gene matches. The CDR3 runs to 14 residues. In DNA form, the CDR3 reads TGTGCCAGCAGGGGACAGGGACCAAACTATGGCTACACCTTC. Its translation: CASRGQGPNYGYTF.

The chain links TRBV5-1 to TRBJ2-7, with TRBD2 matching over 10 bases. J was trimmed by 3 bases and V by 4 bases; bases with no gene match: 1. Germline CDR1 and CDR2: SGHRS and YFSETQ. The CDR3 runs to 13 residues. The chain's CDR3 is CASSLAGVYEQYF. The CDR3 DNA follows: TGCGCCAGCAGCCTAGCGGGAGTCTACGAGCAGTACTTC.

CDR3 amino acids: CASSLDPSANYGYTF. The CDR3 DNA reads TGTGCCAGCAGCTTGGACCCCAGCGCTAACTATGGCTACACCTTC. The chain couples TRBV5-6 to TRBJ1-2; D uncertain. Per germline, CDR1 SGHDT and CDR2 YYEEEE. The CDR3 length is 15 residues. Trimming removed 0 bases from V and 0 bases from J, with 9 bases in between. The entire variable domain, with the rest obtained from reference TRBV5-6 and TRBJ1-2, is as follows: DAGVTQSPTHLIKTRGQQVTLRCSPKSGHDTVSWYQQALGQGPQFIFQYYEEEERQRGNFPDRFSGHQFPNYSSELNVNALLLGDSALYLCASSLDPSANYGYTFGSGTRLTVV.

The genes are TRBV2 and TRBJ2-2; 7 nucleotides agree with TRBD1. Unmatched junction bases numbered 5, after V lost 10 bases and J lost 3 bases. Per the germline V gene, CDR1 is SNHLY and CDR2 is FYNNEI. This CDR3 is built from 13 residues. In DNA form, the CDR3 reads TGTGCCACCTTACAGGGGTACACCGGGGAGCTGTTTTTT. It is translated as CATLQGYTGELFF.

This chain's CDR3 is CASSSGHGGYTF. For the CDR3, the DNA is TGTGCCAGCAGTTCGGGACACGGTGGCTACACCTTC. The chain employs TRBV28 and TRBJ1-2, with D possibly being TRBD1 (6 bases). CDR1 MDHEN and CDR2 SYDVKM come from the germline V gene. CDR3 length: 12 residues. V lost 4 bases to trimming and J lost 7 bases, with 10 bases between them.

The gene calls are TRBV11-2 and TRBJ1-5; D call uncertain. Germline CDR1 reads SGHAT; CDR2 reads FQNNGV. The CDR3 totals 15 residues. The germline V and J ends were trimmed by 5 bases and 4 bases, with 15 bases remaining between them. This CDR3 is CASSRHRGRNQPQHF. The CDR3 DNA reads as TGTGCCAGCAGCCGGCACCGAGGGAGGAATCAGCCCCAGCATTTT.

V is TRBV28 and J is TRBJ2-3; 10 bases align to TRBD2. J was trimmed by 3 bases and V by 6 bases; bases with no gene match: 12. Germline CDR1 is MDHEN and CDR2 is SYDVKM. CDR3 length: 17 residues. In nucleotides, the CDR3 is TGTGCCAGCAGCCCTCTAGCGGGGGATTTAAGAACAGATACGCAGTATTTT. Protein sequence: CASSPLAGDLRTDTQYF.